These T cell receptor beta chains were read from a single sample in a study of T cells in Graves' hyperthyroidism and ophthalmopathy. TCRdb fed the multiplex PCR reads into MiXCR, producing one record per CDR3 protein. The profile shows 350,000 to 450,000 distinct CDR3 sequences, more than 13% of them singletons. The sequencing sample was made of blood. The receptors here all came from a man aged 50-59 years with Graves' ophthalmopathy. Both conserved end residues are part of each CDR3. The order of the fields is CDR3 protein, CDR3 DNA, J gene, V gene, D gene, clone size. A D gene is named only where the DNA matches it firmly. Only part of the rows carry a size: once, few, many, or a class if the clone is expanded.

CDR3 protein: CASGGIGTQYF
CDR3 DNA: TGTGCCAGCGGCGGAATCGGTACGCAGTATTTT
J gene: TRBJ2-3
V gene: TRBV11-3
D gene: NA
clone size: many

CDR3 protein: CASSVKTGLYNEQFF
CDR3 DNA: TGTGCCAGCAGTGTTAAGACAGGGCTTTACAATGAGCAGTTCTTC
J gene: TRBJ2-1
V gene: TRBV12-3/TRBV12-4
D gene: TRBD1
clone size: NA

CDR3 protein: CSARDDGAAGQGRRWEQYF
CDR3 DNA: TGCAGTGCTAGAGATGATGGGGCCGCTGGACAGGGCCGTAGGTGGGAGCAGTACTTC
J gene: TRBJ2-7
V gene: TRBV20-1
D gene: TRBD1
clone size: many

CDR3 protein: CASSPPPSGIAKNIQYF
CDR3 DNA: TGTGCCAGCAGCCCCCCCCCTAGCGGGATAGCCAAAAACATTCAGTACTTC
J gene: TRBJ2-4
V gene: TRBV7-9
D gene: TRBD2
clone size: NA

CDR3 protein: CASSSRGASGYNEQFF
CDR3 DNA: TGTGCCAGCAGCTCCCGAGGGGCTAGCGGATACAATGAGCAGTTCTTC
J gene: TRBJ2-1
V gene: TRBV11-3
D gene: TRBD2
clone size: many

CDR3 protein: CASSLTGADNQPQHF
CDR3 DNA: TGTGCCAGCAGTTTAACAGGGGCGGACAATCAGCCCCAGCATTTT
J gene: TRBJ1-5
V gene: TRBV12-3/TRBV12-4
D gene: TRBD1
clone size: NA

CDR3 protein: CASSPYPLAGPYNEQFF
CDR3 DNA: TGTGCCAGCAGCCCATACCCACTAGCGGGACCTTACAATGAGCAGTTCTTC
J gene: TRBJ2-1
V gene: TRBV11-1
D gene: TRBD2
clone size: many

CDR3 protein: CATSRSGTANEKLFF
CDR3 DNA: TGTGCCACCAGCAGATCAGGGACAGCTAATGAAAAACTGTTTTTT
J gene: TRBJ1-4
V gene: TRBV15
D gene: TRBD1
clone size: many

CDR3 protein: CASREGGGVQPQHF
CDR3 DNA: TGTGCCAGCAGGGAAGGAGGGGGCGTCCAGCCCCAGCATTTT
J gene: TRBJ1-5
V gene: TRBV6-1
D gene: TRBD1
clone size: few

CDR3 protein: CSASSGPNQPQHF
CDR3 DNA: TGCAGTGCTAGTTCTGGGCCCAATCAGCCCCAGCATTTT
J gene: TRBJ1-5
V gene: TRBV20-1
D gene: NA
clone size: NA

CDR3 protein: CASSLGKGVEEQYF
CDR3 DNA: TGCGCCAGCAGCTTGGGAAAAGGAGTCGAAGAGCAGTACTTC
J gene: TRBJ2-7
V gene: TRBV5-1
D gene: NA
clone size: few

CDR3 protein: CASSTYQGYEQYF
CDR3 DNA: TGTGCCAGCAGCACTTATCAGGGATACGAGCAGTACTTC
J gene: TRBJ2-7
V gene: TRBV11-2
D gene: NA
clone size: many

CDR3 protein: CASSLISGANVLTF
CDR3 DNA: TGTGCCAGCAGTCTCATCTCTGGGGCCAACGTCCTGACTTTC
J gene: TRBJ2-6
V gene: TRBV27
D gene: NA
clone size: NA

CDR3 protein: CARWTSGILEQFF
CDR3 DNA: TGCGCCAGATGGACTAGCGGGATCTTGGAGCAGTTCTTC
J gene: TRBJ2-1
V gene: TRBV10-1
D gene: TRBD2
clone size: NA

CDR3 protein: CATQGVLGQPQHF
CDR3 DNA: TGTGCCACACAGGGGGTTTTGGGTCAGCCCCAGCATTTT
J gene: TRBJ1-5
V gene: TRBV12-3/TRBV12-4
D gene: TRBD1
clone size: many

CDR3 protein: CSVRQGAVGEQYF
CDR3 DNA: TGCAGCGTGCGACAGGGGGCGGTTGGCGAGCAGTACTTC
J gene: TRBJ2-7
V gene: TRBV29-1
D gene: TRBD1
clone size: many

CDR3 protein: CASGWTANQPQHF
CDR3 DNA: TGTGCCAGCGGATGGACAGCGAATCAGCCCCAGCATTTT
J gene: TRBJ1-5
V gene: TRBV11-2
D gene: NA
clone size: many

CDR3 protein: CSVVLRNTEAFF
CDR3 DNA: TGCAGCGTTGTTTTGAGGAACACTGAAGCTTTCTTT
J gene: TRBJ1-1
V gene: TRBV29-1
D gene: NA
clone size: many

CDR3 protein: CATSPGQGGTDTQYF
CDR3 DNA: TGTGCCACCAGTCCGGGACAGGGGGGAACAGATACGCAGTATTTT
J gene: TRBJ2-3
V gene: TRBV24-1
D gene: TRBD1
clone size: many

CDR3 protein: CASSLFTSGRGTDTQYF
CDR3 DNA: TGTGCCAGCAGCCTTTTCACTAGCGGGAGAGGGACAGATACGCAGTATTTT
J gene: TRBJ2-3
V gene: TRBV3-1
D gene: TRBD2
clone size: many

CDR3 protein: CASSTDGTGVSPLHF
CDR3 DNA: TGTGCCAGTAGTACAGACGGGACAGGGGTTTCACCCCTCCACTTT
J gene: TRBJ1-6
V gene: TRBV19
D gene: TRBD1
clone size: few

CDR3 protein: CASSHGLGQSPLHF
CDR3 DNA: TGTGCCAGCTCACATGGCCTCGGTCAGTCACCCCTCCACTTT
J gene: TRBJ1-6
V gene: TRBV18
D gene: NA
clone size: many

CDR3 protein: CATSDSRTGPYRLNTEAFF
CDR3 DNA: TGTGCCACCAGTGATAGCAGGACAGGACCTTATAGGTTGAACACTGAAGCTTTCTTT
J gene: TRBJ1-1
V gene: TRBV24-1
D gene: TRBD1
clone size: many

CDR3 protein: CASSVGTGEYEQYF
CDR3 DNA: TGTGCCAGCAGCGTCGGGACAGGCGAGTACGAGCAGTACTTC
J gene: TRBJ2-7
V gene: TRBV5-5
D gene: TRBD1
clone size: NA

CDR3 protein: CASSLSGLREQFF
CDR3 DNA: TGTGCCAGCAGTTTGTCCGGGCTTCGGGAGCAGTTCTTC
J gene: TRBJ2-1
V gene: TRBV28
D gene: NA
clone size: many

CDR3 protein: CASSQGGQQYF
CDR3 DNA: TGTGCCAGCAGCCAAGGGGGCCAGCAGTACTTC
J gene: TRBJ2-7
V gene: TRBV3-1
D gene: NA
clone size: many

CDR3 protein: CASSLDPVRETQYF
CDR3 DNA: TGTGCCAGCAGCTTGGATCCGGTGCGGGAGACCCAGTACTTC
J gene: TRBJ2-5
V gene: TRBV7-9
D gene: NA
clone size: many

CDR3 protein: CASSLDWSSGTYGDEQFF
CDR3 DNA: TGTGCCAGCAGCTTAGATTGGTCTAGCGGAACCTATGGAGATGAGCAGTTCTTC
J gene: TRBJ2-1
V gene: TRBV7-2
D gene: TRBD2
clone size: many

CDR3 protein: CASSLSPSTGDTQYF
CDR3 DNA: TGTGCCAGCAGTTTATCGCCATCAACGGGAGATACGCAGTATTTT
J gene: TRBJ2-3
V gene: TRBV27
D gene: NA
clone size: many

CDR3 protein: CASSQDPRGKAFF
CDR3 DNA: TGTGCCAGCAGCCAAGACCCCCGAGGGAAAGCTTTCTTT
J gene: TRBJ1-1
V gene: TRBV3-1
D gene: NA
clone size: many

CDR3 protein: CSVTQGPNSPLHF
CDR3 DNA: TGCAGCGTAACACAGGGACCTAATTCACCCCTCCACTTT
J gene: TRBJ1-6
V gene: TRBV29-1
D gene: NA
clone size: NA